Following are 14 T cell receptor beta chains from one sample sequenced in a study of shared clonotypes between healthy human individuals. The assay was immunoSEQ multiplex PCR, and TCRdb's table has in-frame clones only and misses some. The sample lists hundreds of thousands of clones, 75% to 85% occurring once. The source material was PBMCs. Receptor source: a woman between 40 and 55 years old in good health. Some clones in this sample may be carry-over from other donors' samples.

This chain links TRBV4-2 with TRBJ2-1, with 8 bases lining up with TRBD2. The CDR3 spans 15 residues. Germline V gene sequence: CDR1 LGHNA, CDR2 YNFKEQ. Losses at the gene ends were 1 base for V and 8 bases for J; bases not matched to a gene: 7. As DNA, the CDR3 is TGTGCCAGCAGCCAAGGGAGTAGCGGGATCGATGAGCAGTTCTTC. As protein: CASSQGSSGIDEQFF.

The chain joins TRBV5-4 to TRBJ2-3; tentatively, D is TRBD1 (5 bases). V was trimmed by 5 bases and J by 6 bases, leaving 10 bases between them. CDR1 and CDR2 from the germline V gene are SGHNT and YYREEE (reference sequence). The CDR3 spans 12 residues. CDR3 nucleotide sequence: TGTGCCAGCAGTATGAACAGGGATACGCAGTATTTT. It is translated as CASSMNRDTQYF.

The gene calls are TRBV19 and TRBJ2-1; 11 nucleotides align to TRBD2. The germline V gene has CDR1 LNHDA and CDR2 SQIVND (reference sequence). Germline trimming cut 7 bases from V and 8 bases from J; bases unmatched to any gene: 10. The CDR3 covers 15 residues. The CDR3 loop reads CASNPLAGDSHEQFF. CDR3 coding DNA: TGTGCCAGTAACCCACTAGCGGGAGATAGCCATGAGCAGTTCTTC.

Of note for this clone: A read error may account for a junction end that differs from germline. The genes are TRBV10-2 and TRBJ1-1; 8 positions match TRBD1. Germline lookup yields CDR1 WSHSY and CDR2 SAAADI. This CDR3 comprises 15 residues. This CDR3 reads CASSDPRQGNTGAFF. In DNA form, the CDR3 reads TGCGCCAGCAGTGATCCTAGACAGGGGAACACTGGAGCTTTCTTT.

On this clone: The sample carries other DNA sequences with the same CDR3. The V and J genes are TRBV7-9 and TRBJ2-1; TRBD2 matches at 9 bases. The CDR3 spans 16 residues. J gave up 1 base and V 0 bases, and 1 base lay outside the gene matches. The V gene's germline CDR1 is SEHNR and CDR2 FQNEAQ (reference sequence). CDR3 residues: CASSLALAGSYNEQFF. In DNA, the CDR3 is TGTGCCAGCAGCTTAGCGCTAGCGGGGTCCTACAATGAGCAGTTCTTC.

This chain uses TRBV7-2 with TRBJ2-7; D possibly corresponds to TRBD1 (6 bases). The CDR3 is made up of 13 amino acids. V was clipped by 1 base and J by 7 bases, with 11 bases between them. Germline CDR1 reads SGHTA; CDR2 reads FQGNSA. The CDR3 DNA reads as TGTGCCAGCAGCTTAGTGGACAGCCCTGAGCAGTACTTC. Its translation: CASSLVDSPEQYF. The whole variable domain, filled in from reference TRBV7-2 and TRBJ2-7, reads GAGVSQSPSNKVTEKGKDVELRCDPISGHTALYWYRQSLGQGLEFLIYFQGNSAPDKSGLPSDRFSAERTGGSVSTLTIQRTQQEDSAVYLCASSLVDSPEQYFGPGTRLTVT.

In this sample, this clone turned up a few times. V gene TRBV19 combines with J gene TRBJ1-2; TRBD1 is a possible D gene (5 bases). Germline assignment: CDR1 LNHDA and CDR2 SQIVND (reference sequence). The ends were cut back, 6 bases at V and 5 bases at J, with 22 bases in the middle. CDR3 length equals 16 residues. The CDR3: CASSRREAPGGYGYTF. The CDR3 DNA sequence: TGTGCCAGTAGCAGAAGGGAGGCCCCCGGGGGTTATGGCTACACCTTC. Complete variable domain (other parts from reference TRBV19 and TRBJ1-2): DGGITQSPKYLFRKEGQNVTLSCEQNLNHDAMYWYRQDPGQGLRLIYYSQIVNDFQKGDIAEGYSVSREKKESFPLTVTSAQKNPTAFYLCASSRREAPGGYGYTFGSGTRLTVV.

V and J are TRBV30 and TRBJ2-6, with D perhaps assigned TRBD1 or TRBD2 (5 bases each). Per the germline V gene, CDR1 is GTSNPN and CDR2 is SVGIG (reference sequence). V was cut by 7 bases and J by 3 bases, with 13 bases left in between. This CDR3 contains 14 residues. CDR3 DNA sequence: TGTGCCTCGGGTCGGGGCGGTGGGGCCAACGTCCTGACTTTC. Translated, it gives CASGRGGGANVLTF.

The chain is built from TRBV7-6 and TRBJ2-6, with 9 bases identical to TRBD1. This CDR3 spans 17 amino acids. J gave up 4 bases and V 1 base, and 5 bases lay outside the gene matches. In germline, CDR1 is SGHVS, CDR2 FNYEAQ. In DNA, the CDR3 is TGTGCCAGCAGCTTAGTGGGGACAGGGTCCGGGGCCAACGTCCTGACTTTC. The encoded protein is CASSLVGTGSGANVLTF.

This chain joins TRBV2 and TRBJ2-5; D is possibly TRBD1 or TRBD2 (5 bases each). TRBJ2-7 matches the DNA end more closely, so the J call is doubtful. This CDR3 has 13 residues. CDR1 and CDR2 (germline): SNHLY, FYNNEI. CDR3 residues: CASGTAVPYEQYF. DNA for the CDR3: TGTGCCAGCGGGACCGCGGTTCCCTACGAGCAGTACTTC.

This clone has only a few counts. This may be a read error, as it is one base from a much larger clone. This likely comes from a read error, as the CDR3 has no conserved phenylalanine or tryptophan at its end. This chain uses TRBV30 with TRBJ1-1; no clear D gene. V was pared by 7 bases and J by 1 base, with 7 bases between. This CDR3 spans 11 amino acids. Per germline, CDR1 GTSNPN and CDR2 SVGIG (reference sequence). CDR3 region: CAYKTNTEAFS. CDR3 nucleotides: TGTGCCTACAAAACGAACACTGAAGCTTTCTCT.

The chain has TRBV7-8 and TRBJ1-1; D is undetermined. Trimming pared 8 bases from V and 0 bases from J, leaving 10 bases between. There are 13 residues in the CDR3. Germline V gives CDR1 SGHVS, CDR2 FQNEAQ. The CDR3 region has the DNA TGTGCCAGCTCTCAGGCTGTGAACACTGAAGCTTTCTTT. The encoded protein is CASSQAVNTEAFF.

The rearrangement uses TRBV5-4 and TRBJ1-1, with a possible D match to TRBD1 (6 bases). The CDR3 runs to 14 residues. CDR1 is SGHNT, CDR2 YYREEE, per germline (reference sequence). V gave up 5 bases and J gave up 2 bases, with 13 bases separating them. Here the CDR3 reads CASSPDRLNTEAFF. As DNA, the CDR3 is TGTGCCAGCAGTCCGGACAGACTAAACACTGAAGCTTTCTTT.

The V and J genes are TRBV5-5 and TRBJ2-2, with 9 bases that match TRBD1. The ends lost 0 bases at V and 5 bases at J; junction bases unmatched: 2. The CDR3 covers 15 residues. CDR1 and CDR2 (germline): SGHKS, YYEKEE (reference sequence). The CDR3 sequence: CASSLVGQGTGELFF. Here the CDR3 DNA reads TGTGCCAGCAGCTTGGTTGGACAGGGGACCGGGGAGCTGTTTTTT.